This T cell receptor (beta chain) is from a study of a mutant IDH1 vaccine in newly diagnosed glioma. On the study more broadly: Investigators started vaccination 4-6 weeks after radiotherapy alone, or with temozolomide cycles. Findings and caveats of the study: There were vaccine-induced immune responses in more than 85% of the patients.

The germline V and J ends were trimmed by 3 bases and 7 bases, with 12 bases remaining between them. There are 13 residues in the CDR3. Germline V lookup: CDR1 LNHNV, CDR2 YYDKDF (reference sequence). Specified time point: week 35, safety follow-up. Every vaccine dose comprised 300 ug of mutant IDH1 20-mer peptide plus topical imiquimod. Eight vaccinations reached patients in weeks 1, 3, 5, 7, 11, 15, 19 and 23. Method: immunoSEQ multiplex PCR; TCRdb's copy keeps in-frame clones and lacks some. The top ten clones hold approximately 2% of a sample with about 74,000 clones, around 86% of them seen once. Comments on this clone: Its target is not known.

The chain uses TRBV15 and TRBJ2-5, with D maybe TRBD2 (6 bases). This clonotype originated in a young man with glioma. The sequenced sample was PBMCs, obtained from a glioma patient whose treatment included an IDH1 peptide vaccine. CDR3 residues: CATSRAMEGTQYF. The DNA for the CDR3 is TGTGCCACCAGCAGGGCCATGGAGGGGACCCAGTACTTC.